This T cell receptor (beta chain) was sequenced in a study of T cell changes during pregnancy in multiple sclerosis. The repertoire was sequenced with immunoSEQ multiplex PCR; TCRdb's copy has only in-frame clones and lacks some. This table holds about 92,000 clones, 85% to 95% found once. CDR3 length: 17 amino acids. Germline lookup yields CDR1 MNHEY and CDR2 SMNVEV (reference sequence). J was trimmed by 3 bases and V by 0 bases; bases with no gene match: 4. This chain joins TRBV27 and TRBJ2-6, with 8 positions matching TRBD1. Sequences were derived from peripheral blood, sampled in the first trimester of pregnancy. The receptor comes from a female donor with multiple sclerosis, enrolled in a pregnancy study. The chain's CDR3 is CASSLSSRGRGANVLTF. The CDR3 nucleotides are TGTGCCAGCAGTTTATCCAGCAGGGGGCGTGGGGCCAACGTCCTGACTTTC.